Below are 10 T cell receptor beta chains sequenced from a single sample in a study of T cells in localized non-small cell lung cancer. TCRdb's copy holds only in-frame clones and misses some; the assay was immunoSEQ multiplex PCR. The profile shows fewer than 20,000 clones, 70% to 90% of them singletons. The sample in question was peripheral blood, obtained before any cancer treatment. These receptors were taken from a male donor older than 55 with stage I lung adenocarcinoma.

J is TRBJ1-6 and V is TRBV11-2; no reliable D call. The CDR3 sequence is 12 residues long. Germline CDR1 and CDR2: SGHAT and FQNNGV. The ends were cut back, 1 base at V and 7 bases at J, with 2 bases in the middle. CDR3 protein: CASSLVNSPLHF. CDR3 nucleotides: TGTGCCAGCAGCTTAGTCAATTCACCCCTCCACTTT.

The chain uses TRBV2 and TRBJ2-7, with D possibly matching TRBD2 (6 bases). Germline V CDR1 and CDR2: SNHLY, FYNNEI. V was trimmed by 0 bases and J by 2 bases, leaving 11 bases between them. The CDR3 covers 15 residues. Written as DNA, the CDR3 is TGTGCCAGCAGTGAAGCGCTTGGGGGGACCTACGAGCAGTACTTC. This gives the protein CASSEALGGTYEQYF.

This chain links TRBV29-1 with TRBJ2-1; D is perhaps TRBD1 or TRBD2 (6 bases each). From germline, CDR1 is SQVTM and CDR2 ANQGSEA. The CDR3 length is 13 residues. V was cut by 3 bases and J by 7 bases, with 13 bases left in between. This CDR3 reads CSVDGGQGNEQFF. The CDR3 DNA follows: TGCAGCGTTGATGGGGGGCAGGGGAATGAGCAGTTCTTC.

The CDR3 reads CATEGNQPQHF. The CDR3 DNA reads as TGTGCCACCGAGGGTAATCAGCCCCAGCATTTT. V usage is TRBV28 and J usage is TRBJ1-5; D is ambiguous. The CDR3 spans 11 residues. CDR1 MDHEN and CDR2 SYDVKM come from the germline V gene. Between the trimmed V and J ends, which lost 10 bases and 4 bases, there was a span of 8 bases.

V and J are TRBV2 and TRBJ2-7, with D possibly TRBD1 on 5 matching bases. The V gene lost 7 bases and the J gene lost 4 bases, with 8 bases spanning the gap. The CDR3 extends over 11 amino acids. Germline V gives CDR1 SNHLY, CDR2 FYNNEI. The CDR3 DNA is TGTGCCAGCACGACAGCTTACGAGCAGTACTTC. Protein product: CASTTAYEQYF.

V is TRBV5-1 and J is TRBJ2-7; weak D call: TRBD1 (6 bases). With 0 bases removed from V and 0 bases from J, the gap between germline ends came to 10 bases. This CDR3 has 15 residues. CDR1 and CDR2 (germline): SGHRS, YFSETQ. The CDR3 bases are TGCGCCAGCAGCTTGGCACAGGGAGCCTCCTACGAGCAGTACTTC. Translating gives CASSLAQGASYEQYF. The full variable domain, in which reference TRBV5-1 and TRBJ2-7 provide the parts outside the CDR3, is KAGVTQTPRYLIKTRGQQVTLSCSPISGHRSVSWYQQTPGQGLQFLFEYFSETQRNKGNFPGRFSGRQFSNSRSEMNVSTLELGDSALYLCASSLAQGASYEQYFGPGTRLTVT.

This sequence joins TRBV27 and TRBJ2-3; unclear D gene. The germline V and J ends were trimmed by 0 bases and 1 base, with 11 bases remaining between them. The CDR3 extends over 16 amino acids. The germline V gene encodes CDR1 MNHEY and CDR2 SMNVEV (reference sequence). In DNA form, the CDR3 reads TGTGCCAGCAGTTTATCGTTTGTGGCAGGCACAGATACGCAGTATTTT. Protein product: CASSLSFVAGTDTQYF.

The V gene is TRBV11-2, the J gene TRBJ1-6; D is unresolved. This CDR3 has 17 residues. V lost 0 bases, J lost 2 bases, and 11 bases lay in between. Germline values: CDR1 SGHAT, CDR2 FQNNGV. The CDR3 DNA is TGTGCCAGCAGCTTAGAGGCCCGGGAGACCTATAATTCACCCCTCCACTTT. It specifies CASSLEARETYNSPLHF.

As concerns this clone: Relative to the germline gene, one junction end is altered; a read error may explain this. The chain uses TRBV11-2 and TRBJ2-7; 7 bases are a match to TRBD1. Germline V gives CDR1 SGHAT, CDR2 FQNNGV. The CDR3 is 14 amino acids. DNA for the CDR3: TGTGCCAGCAGCTTAGGGGGACAGCTCTACGGGCAGTACTTC. Translating gives CASSLGGQLYGQYF.

The chain combines TRBV10-1 with TRBJ2-7; either TRBD1 or TRBD2 may fit D (5 bases each). The germline V gene has CDR1 WNHNN and CDR2 SYGVQD (reference sequence). This CDR3 has 12 amino acids. The V gene lost 6 bases and the J gene lost 6 bases, with 12 bases spanning the gap. The CDR3 reads CASRGEGFEQYF. CDR3 nucleotide sequence: TGCGCCAGCAGGGGGGAAGGGTTCGAGCAGTACTTC.